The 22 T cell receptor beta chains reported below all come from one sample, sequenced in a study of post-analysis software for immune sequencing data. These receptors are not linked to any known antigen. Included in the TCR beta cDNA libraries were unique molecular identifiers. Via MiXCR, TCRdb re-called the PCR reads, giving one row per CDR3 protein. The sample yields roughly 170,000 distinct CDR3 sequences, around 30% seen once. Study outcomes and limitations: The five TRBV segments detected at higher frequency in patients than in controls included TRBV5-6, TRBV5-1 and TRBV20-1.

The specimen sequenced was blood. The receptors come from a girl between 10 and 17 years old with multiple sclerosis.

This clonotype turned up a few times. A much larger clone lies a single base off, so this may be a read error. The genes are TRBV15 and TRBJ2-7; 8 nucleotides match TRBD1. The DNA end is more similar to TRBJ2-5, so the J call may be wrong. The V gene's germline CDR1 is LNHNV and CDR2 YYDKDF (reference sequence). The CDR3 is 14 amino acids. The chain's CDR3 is CATGRPTGEETQYF. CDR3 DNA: TGTGCCACAGGCAGACCGACAGGGGAGGAGACCCAGTACTTC.

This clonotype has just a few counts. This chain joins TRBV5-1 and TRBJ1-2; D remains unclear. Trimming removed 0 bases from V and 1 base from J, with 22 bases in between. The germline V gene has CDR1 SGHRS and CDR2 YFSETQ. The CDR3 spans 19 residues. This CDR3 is CASSLAGWQTKPINYGYTF. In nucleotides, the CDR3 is TGCGCCAGCAGCTTGGCGGGGTGGCAGACAAAACCAATTAACTATGGCTACACCTTC.

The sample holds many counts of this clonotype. The CDR3 region has the DNA TGTGCCAGCAGTTACTCGGCTAATCAGCCCCAGCATTTT. Translation gives CASSYSANQPQHF. This sequence joins TRBV6-5 and TRBJ1-5; D not certain. The germline V gene encodes CDR1 MNHEY and CDR2 SVGAGI. The V and J ends lost 0 bases and 4 bases respectively, with 4 bases between them. CDR3 length: 13 residues.

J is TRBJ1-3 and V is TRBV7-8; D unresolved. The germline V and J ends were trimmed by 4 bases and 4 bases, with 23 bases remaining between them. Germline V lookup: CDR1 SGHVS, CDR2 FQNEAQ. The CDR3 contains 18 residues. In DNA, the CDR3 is TGTGCCAGCAGCTCCCTACTCCGGGATCATGGCCGGGGAAACACCATATATTTT. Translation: CASSSLLRDHGRGNTIYF.

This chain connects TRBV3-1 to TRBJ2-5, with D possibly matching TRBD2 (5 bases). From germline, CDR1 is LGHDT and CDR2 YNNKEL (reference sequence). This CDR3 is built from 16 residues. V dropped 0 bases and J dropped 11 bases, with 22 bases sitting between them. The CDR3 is CASSQEGLALINEQYF. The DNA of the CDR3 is TGTGCCAGCAGCCAAGAAGGGCTAGCACTCATCAATGAACAGTACTTC.

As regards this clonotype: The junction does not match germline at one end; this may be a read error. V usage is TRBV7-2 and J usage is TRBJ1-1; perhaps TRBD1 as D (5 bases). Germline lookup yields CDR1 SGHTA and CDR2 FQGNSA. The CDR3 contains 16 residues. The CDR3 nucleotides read TGTCCCAGCAGCGGACTCCTCGGGCAGGGTGATAGGGTAGCTTTCTTT. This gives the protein CPSSGLLGQGDRVAFF.

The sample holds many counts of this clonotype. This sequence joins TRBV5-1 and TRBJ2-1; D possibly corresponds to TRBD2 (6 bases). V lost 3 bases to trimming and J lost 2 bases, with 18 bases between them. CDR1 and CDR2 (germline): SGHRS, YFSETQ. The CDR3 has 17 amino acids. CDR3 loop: CASSYKSGYLTYNEQFF. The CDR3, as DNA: TGCGCCAGCAGCTACAAGAGCGGGTATCTTACCTACAATGAGCAGTTCTTC.

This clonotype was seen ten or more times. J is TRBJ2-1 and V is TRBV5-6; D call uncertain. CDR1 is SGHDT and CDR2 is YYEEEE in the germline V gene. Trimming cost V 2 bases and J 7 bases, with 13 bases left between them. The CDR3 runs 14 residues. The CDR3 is CASSFSGSLNEQFF. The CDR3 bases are TGTGCCAGCAGCTTCTCGGGCAGTTTAAATGAGCAGTTCTTC. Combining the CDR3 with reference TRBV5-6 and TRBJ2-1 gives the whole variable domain DAGVTQSPTHLIKTRGQQVTLRCSPKSGHDTVSWYQQALGQGPQFIFQYYEEEERQRGNFPDRFSGHQFPNYSSELNVNALLLGDSALYLCASSFSGSLNEQFFGPGTRLTVL.

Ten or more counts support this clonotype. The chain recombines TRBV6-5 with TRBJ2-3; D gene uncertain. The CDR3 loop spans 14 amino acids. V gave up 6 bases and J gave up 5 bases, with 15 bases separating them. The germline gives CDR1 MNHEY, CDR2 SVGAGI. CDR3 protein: CASSFLQKGDTQYF. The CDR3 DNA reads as TGTGCCAGCAGCTTTCTCCAAAAGGGAGATACGCAGTATTTT.

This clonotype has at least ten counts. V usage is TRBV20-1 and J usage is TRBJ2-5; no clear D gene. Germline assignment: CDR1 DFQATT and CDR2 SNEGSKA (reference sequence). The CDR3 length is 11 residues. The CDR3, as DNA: TGCAGCGCTTTGAAAGAGGAGACCCAGTACTTC. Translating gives CSALKEETQYF.

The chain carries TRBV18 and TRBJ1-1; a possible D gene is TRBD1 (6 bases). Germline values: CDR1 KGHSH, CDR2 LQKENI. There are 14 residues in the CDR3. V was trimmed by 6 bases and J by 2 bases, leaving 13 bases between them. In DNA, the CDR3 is TGTGCCAGCTCGCGCGACAGGTCAAACACTGAAGCTTTCTTT. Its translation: CASSRDRSNTEAFF. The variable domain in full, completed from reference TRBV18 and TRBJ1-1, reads NAGVMQNPRHLVRRRGQEARLRCSPMKGHSHVYWYRQLPEEGLKFMVYLQKENIIDESGMPKERFSAEFPKEGPSILRIQQVVRGDSAAYFCASSRDRSNTEAFFGQGTRLTVV.

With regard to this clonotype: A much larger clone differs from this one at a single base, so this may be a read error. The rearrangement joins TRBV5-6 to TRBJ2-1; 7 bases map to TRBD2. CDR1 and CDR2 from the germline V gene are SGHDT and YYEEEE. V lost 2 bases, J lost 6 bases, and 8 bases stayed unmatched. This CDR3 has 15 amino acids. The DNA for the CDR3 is TGTGCCAGCAGCTTTCGGGCGGGAGACCCCAATGAGCAGTTCTTC. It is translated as CASSFRAGDPNEQFF.

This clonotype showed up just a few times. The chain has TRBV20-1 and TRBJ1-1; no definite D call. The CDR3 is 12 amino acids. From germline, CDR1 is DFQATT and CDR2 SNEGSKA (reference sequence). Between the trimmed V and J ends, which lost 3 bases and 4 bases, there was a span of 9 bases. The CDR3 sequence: CSARRGVTEAFF. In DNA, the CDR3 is TGCAGTGCTAGGCGGGGAGTCACTGAAGCTTTCTTT.

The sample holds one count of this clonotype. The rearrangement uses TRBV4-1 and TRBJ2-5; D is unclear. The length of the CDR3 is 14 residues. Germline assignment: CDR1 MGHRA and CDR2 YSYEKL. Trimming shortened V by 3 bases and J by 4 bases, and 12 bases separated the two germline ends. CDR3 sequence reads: CASSHGGYRETQYF. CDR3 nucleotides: TGCGCCAGCAGCCATGGTGGCTACCGAGAGACCCAGTACTTC.

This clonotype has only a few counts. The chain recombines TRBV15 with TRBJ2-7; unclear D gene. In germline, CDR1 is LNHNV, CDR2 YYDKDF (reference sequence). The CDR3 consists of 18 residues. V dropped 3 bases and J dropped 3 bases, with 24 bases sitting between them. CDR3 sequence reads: CATSRMPASGSPGYEQYF. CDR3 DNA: TGTGCCACCAGCAGGATGCCTGCCTCGGGCTCCCCTGGCTACGAGCAGTACTTC.

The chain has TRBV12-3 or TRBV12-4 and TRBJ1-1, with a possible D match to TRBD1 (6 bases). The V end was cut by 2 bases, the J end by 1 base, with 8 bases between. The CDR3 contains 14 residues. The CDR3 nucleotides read TGTGCCAGCAGTTTACCACAGGGGAACACTGAAGCTTTCTTT. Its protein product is CASSLPQGNTEAFF.

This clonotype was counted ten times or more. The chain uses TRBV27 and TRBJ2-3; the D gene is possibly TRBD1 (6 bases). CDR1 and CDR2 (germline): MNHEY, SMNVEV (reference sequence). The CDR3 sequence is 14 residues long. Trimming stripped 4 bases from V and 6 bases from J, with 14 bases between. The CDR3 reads CASSYQGFRDTQYF. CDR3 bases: TGTGCCAGCAGTTATCAGGGGTTTCGGGATACGCAGTATTTT.

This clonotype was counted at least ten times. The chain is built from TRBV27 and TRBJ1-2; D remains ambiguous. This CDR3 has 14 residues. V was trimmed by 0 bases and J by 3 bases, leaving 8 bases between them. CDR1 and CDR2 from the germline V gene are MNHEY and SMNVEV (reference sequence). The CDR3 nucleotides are TGTGCCAGCAGTTTATCGCCCGGGTACTATGGCTACACCTTC. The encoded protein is CASSLSPGYYGYTF.

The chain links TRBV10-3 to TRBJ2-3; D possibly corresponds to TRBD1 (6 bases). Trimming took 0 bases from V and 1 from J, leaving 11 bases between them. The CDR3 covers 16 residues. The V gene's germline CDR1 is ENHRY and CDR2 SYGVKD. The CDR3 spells CAISESPSGGTDTQYF. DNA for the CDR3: TGTGCCATCAGTGAGTCACCCTCAGGGGGCACAGATACGCAGTATTTT.

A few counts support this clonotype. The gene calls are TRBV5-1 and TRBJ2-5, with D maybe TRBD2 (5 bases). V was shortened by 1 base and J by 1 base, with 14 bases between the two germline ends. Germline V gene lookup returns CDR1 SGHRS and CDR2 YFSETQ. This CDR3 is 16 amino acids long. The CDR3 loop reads CASSLSTAGVQETQYF. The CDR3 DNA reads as TGCGCCAGCAGCTTGTCCACAGCCGGGGTCCAAGAGACCCAGTACTTC.

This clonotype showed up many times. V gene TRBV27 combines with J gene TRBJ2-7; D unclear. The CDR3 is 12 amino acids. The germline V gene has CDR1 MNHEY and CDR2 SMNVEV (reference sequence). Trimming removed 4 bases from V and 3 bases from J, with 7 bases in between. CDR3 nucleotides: TGTGCCAGCAGTTACCGCCGCTACGAGCAGTACTTC. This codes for CASSYRRYEQYF.

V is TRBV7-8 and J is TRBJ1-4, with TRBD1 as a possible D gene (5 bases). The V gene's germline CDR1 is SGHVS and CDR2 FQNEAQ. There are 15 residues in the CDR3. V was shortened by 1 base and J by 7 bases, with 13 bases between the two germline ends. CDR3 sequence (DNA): TGTGCCAGCAGCTTAGAGGGGACGTGGGTTGAAAAACTGTTTTTT. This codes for CASSLEGTWVEKLFF.